These 16 T cell receptor beta chains were sequenced from one sample in a study of blood T cells in healthy people across ages. The use of a sample-barcoded 5' primer and a J-beta primer mix characterized a second PCR of roughly 6 to 11 cycles. TCRdb called the 5' RACE reads again in MiXCR, with one record for every CDR3 protein. The table has about 640,000 distinct CDR3 sequences, 45% to 65% seen once. The source material was blood. Source of these receptors: a man between 60 and 70 years old in good health.

This chain links TRBV12-3 or TRBV12-4 with TRBJ1-6; a weak D match, TRBD1 (5 bases). The CDR3 loop spans 15 amino acids. The V end lost 4 bases, the J end lost 10 bases, and 17 bases lay between the germline ends. For the CDR3, the DNA is TGTGCCAGCAGTTCCGAAGGGACGGGCAAATCACCCCTCCACTTT. Its translation is CASSSEGTGKSPLHF.

This clonotype appeared a few times. This chain uses TRBV5-6 with TRBJ2-7; maybe TRBD2 (6 bases). The CDR3 totals 15 residues. Trimming took 0 bases from V and 3 from J, leaving 13 bases between them. CDR1 is SGHDT, CDR2 YYEEEE, per germline. CDR3 sequence reads: CASSLGYSGNYEQYF. The DNA for the CDR3 is TGTGCCAGCAGCTTGGGATATAGCGGCAACTACGAGCAGTACTTC.

This clonotype showed up just a few times. The chain uses TRBV20-1 and TRBJ2-3, with 9 bases that match TRBD1. Germline CDR1 reads DFQATT; CDR2 reads SNEGSKA (reference sequence). Unmatched junction bases numbered 6, after V lost 6 bases and J lost 2 bases. The CDR3 extends over 14 amino acids. CDR3: CSAPGQGHTDTQYF. The CDR3 DNA is TGCAGTGCCCCGGGACAGGGCCACACAGATACGCAGTATTTT.

The genes are TRBV6-5 and TRBJ1-1; 9 positions match TRBD1. The CDR3 runs 15 residues. Germline V gives CDR1 MNHEY, CDR2 SVGAGI. V trimming: 5 bases; J trimming: 4 bases; junction bases outside the gene matches: 8. For the CDR3, the DNA is TGTGCCAGCAGTCGACCGGGACAGGGATTCACTGAAGCTTTCTTT. It translates to CASSRPGQGFTEAFF.

The V and J genes are TRBV5-4 and TRBJ2-1, with 7 bases identical to TRBD1. The CDR3 extends over 15 amino acids. V gave up 4 bases and J gave up 4 bases; unmatched junction bases: 8. The germline V gene has CDR1 SGHNT and CDR2 YYREEE (reference sequence). This chain's CDR3 is CASSPTGVGYNEQFF. CDR3 sequence (DNA): TGTGCCAGCAGCCCTACAGGGGTGGGGTACAATGAGCAGTTCTTC. Drawing the rest from reference TRBV5-4 and TRBJ2-1, the complete variable domain is ETGVTQSPTHLIKTRGQQVTLRCSSQSGHNTVSWYQQALGQGPQFIFQYYREEENGRGNFPPRFSGLQFPNYSSELNVNALELDDSALYLCASSPTGVGYNEQFFGPGTRLTVL.

This chain uses TRBV21-1 with TRBJ1-2; the tabulated D call, TRBD1, remains unverified against the DNA. TRBV21-1 corresponds to a pseudogene. The CDR3 contains 17 residues. CDR3: CASPARFTGGANYGYTF. The CDR3 DNA sequence: TGTGCCAGCCCCGCCCGCTTCACAGGGGGCGCCAACTATGGCTACACCTTC.

This clonotype was counted a few times. The V call is TRBV11-2, the J call TRBJ2-1; D possibly corresponds to TRBD1 (6 bases). The CDR3 length is 15 residues. The germline V gene has CDR1 SGHAT and CDR2 FQNNGV. V was clipped by 1 base and J by 8 bases, with 15 bases between them. The CDR3 DNA sequence: TGTGCCAGCAGCTTAGGTGTCCGAGGGGGATATGAGCAGTTCTTC. As protein: CASSLGVRGGYEQFF.

With respect to this clonotype: Germline is not matched at one junction end, which may reflect a read error. V usage is TRBV3-1 and J usage is TRBJ2-5; 8 positions agree with TRBD2. CDR3 length: 15 amino acids. Germline CDR1 reads LGHDT; CDR2 reads YNNKEL (reference sequence). The CDR3 nucleotides are TGTGTCAGCAGGAATTCGGGGACTAGGTCCGAGACCCAGTACTTC. Amino acids: CVSRNSGTRSETQYF.

V gene TRBV2 combines with J gene TRBJ2-1; D gene ambiguous. V shed 2 bases and J shed 4 bases, with 15 bases lying between them. The length of the CDR3 is 16 residues. Per germline, CDR1 SNHLY and CDR2 FYNNEI. The CDR3 nucleotides read TGTGCCAGCAGTGAATCGATAGGTGACGGGTACAATGAGCAGTTCTTC. It is translated as CASSESIGDGYNEQFF.

The chain couples TRBV9 to TRBJ2-5, with 8 bases that match TRBD1. The CDR3 covers 16 residues. Losses at the gene ends were 0 bases for V and 5 bases for J; bases not matched to a gene: 9. Germline CDR1 reads SGDLS; CDR2 reads YYNGEE. In nucleotides, the CDR3 is TGTGCCAGCAGCGTAGGGGCTAGCAGGGGGCGGGAGACCCAGTACTTC. Translated, it gives CASSVGASRGRETQYF. The full variable domain, with the rest looked up from reference TRBV9 and TRBJ2-5, is DSGVTQTPKHLITATGQRVTLRCSPRSGDLSVYWYQQSLDQGLQFLIQYYNGEERAKGNILERFSAQQFPDLHSELNLSSLELGDSALYFCASSVGASRGRETQYFGPGTRLLVL.

The sample holds a few counts of this clonotype. V gene TRBV20-1 combines with J gene TRBJ2-7, with 11 bases identical to TRBD2. Losses at the gene ends were 6 bases for V and 6 bases for J; bases not matched to a gene: 1. This CDR3 contains 11 residues. Germline assignment: CDR1 DFQATT and CDR2 SNEGSKA (reference sequence). The CDR3 reads CSATSGIEQYF. Here the CDR3 DNA reads TGCAGTGCGACTAGCGGGATCGAGCAGTACTTC.

This chain connects TRBV7-9 to TRBJ1-4; the D gene is possibly TRBD1 (6 bases). From germline, CDR1 is SEHNR and CDR2 FQNEAQ (reference sequence). V dropped 5 bases and J dropped 1 base, with 11 bases sitting between them. The CDR3 covers 15 residues. The CDR3 DNA follows: TGTGCCAGCAGCCAACAGGGCGGAACTAATGAAAAACTGTTTTTT. It specifies CASSQQGGTNEKLFF. Combining the CDR3 with reference TRBV7-9 and TRBJ1-4 gives the whole variable domain DTGVSQNPRHKITKRGQNVTFRCDPISEHNRLYWYRQTLGQGPEFLTYFQNEAQLEKSRLLSDRFSAERPKGSFSTLEIQRTEQGDSAMYLCASSQQGGTNEKLFFGSGTQLSVL.

This clonotype has only a few counts. The chain uses TRBV29-1 and TRBJ2-7; tentative D call: TRBD1 (6 bases). The CDR3 is made up of 12 amino acids. CDR1 is SQVTM, CDR2 ANQGSEA, per germline. Between the trimmed V and J ends, which lost 6 bases and 1 base, there was a span of 10 bases. CDR3 DNA: TGCAGCGTCGCCGGGACATCCTACGAGCAGTACTTC. This encodes CSVAGTSYEQYF.

The chain recombines TRBV29-1 with TRBJ1-1, with D possibly being TRBD1 (5 bases). Deletions cut 5 bases from V and 4 bases from J, with 17 bases between. The CDR3 totals 14 residues. Germline V gene data show CDR1 as SQVTM and CDR2 as ANQGSEA. CDR3 in DNA: TGCAGCGTTTCACGCAGGGCGGCCAGCACTGAAGCTTTCTTT. Translated, it gives CSVSRRAASTEAFF.

The chain uses TRBV4-1 and TRBJ2-3; the match to TRBD2 covers 15 bases. The length of the CDR3 is 18 residues. The J segment lost 6 bases and the V segment lost 2 bases, leaving 9 bases of the junction unmatched. Germline V CDR1 and CDR2: MGHRA, YSYEKL. CDR3 residues: CASSQPWTSGGARDTQYF. Written as DNA, the CDR3 is TGCGCCAGCAGCCAACCCTGGACTAGCGGGGGGGCAAGGGATACGCAGTATTTT.

The rearrangement joins TRBV29-1 to TRBJ2-5, with TRBD1 identical over 9 bases. The V gene end was trimmed by 3 bases and the J gene end by 5 bases; junction bases not matched to a gene: 7. Germline V gives CDR1 SQVTM, CDR2 ANQGSEA. The CDR3 contains 14 residues. Written as DNA, the CDR3 is TGCAGCGTTGATACGGACAGGGGCGTGGAGACCCAGTACTTC. This encodes CSVDTDRGVETQYF.